This T cell receptor beta chain was captured by sequencing in a study of glioma-infiltrating T cells after dendritic cell vaccination. CDR1 and CDR2 from the germline V gene are SNHLY and FYNNEI. The CDR3 is 13 amino acids. Trimming at V came to 7 bases and at J to 6 bases, leaving 4 bases not matched to a gene. Measured with immunoSEQ multiplex PCR; TCRdb has only the in-frame clones, and not every one. This table has approximately 100,000 clones, about four fifths appearing once. This chain links TRBV2 with TRBJ1-5; 9 nucleotides line up with TRBD1. This specimen was blood, taken before dendritic cell vaccination. This clonotype was sampled from a human donor with glioblastoma. In nucleotides, the CDR3 is TGTGCCAGCAAACGACAGGGGGTTCAGCCCCAGCATTTT. It yields the protein CASKRQGVQPQHF.